Following are 27 T cell receptor beta chains from one sample sequenced in a study of CD8+ T cells in alopecia areata. The authors extracted RNA and reverse transcribed it into cDNA as the sequencing template. Repertoires were generated with immunoSEQ multiplex PCR, while TCRdb's copy carries only in-frame clones and drops some. The sample contains about 99,000 clones, approximately 90% of which appear only once. Treatment: oral pan-JAK inhibitor, 5-10 mg twice daily. The sequenced sample was CD8+ T cells sorted from blood, obtained around week 31, from a patient treated with tofacitinib. Receptor source: a human donor with alopecia areata.

The chain recombines TRBV9 with TRBJ1-3; D gene ambiguous. In germline, CDR1 is SGDLS, CDR2 YYNGEE. CDR3 length equals 16 residues. V lost 0 bases and J lost 2, with 12 bases in between. The CDR3 sequence is CASSVAGSYTGNTIYF. CDR3 nucleotide sequence: TGTGCCAGCAGCGTAGCGGGGAGTTACACTGGAAACACCATATATTTT. Combining the CDR3 with reference TRBV9 and TRBJ1-3 gives the whole variable domain DSGVTQTPKHLITATGQRVTLRCSPRSGDLSVYWYQQSLDQGLQFLIQYYNGEERAKGNILERFSAQQFPDLHSELNLSSLELGDSALYFCASSVAGSYTGNTIYFGEGSWLTVV.

The chain uses TRBV5-6 and TRBJ1-1, with unresolved D. The germline V gene has CDR1 SGHDT and CDR2 YYEEEE. The CDR3 contains 17 residues. V lost 1 base to trimming and J lost 0 bases, with 16 bases between them. CDR3 coding DNA: TGTGCCAGCAGCTTGCGTCGGAACGCTCAGATGAACACTGAAGCTTTCTTT. Protein product: CASSLRRNAQMNTEAFF.

The chain links TRBV5-4 to TRBJ2-3; no definite D call. The CDR3 extends over 14 amino acids. With 4 bases removed from V and 0 bases from J, the gap between germline ends came to 9 bases. Germline V gene data show CDR1 as SGHNT and CDR2 as YYREEE (reference sequence). As DNA, the CDR3 is TGTGCCAGCAGCCCATCACCTAGCACAGATACGCAGTATTTT. Translating gives CASSPSPSTDTQYF.

The chain has TRBV9 and TRBJ2-7, with D tentatively TRBD1 (7 bases). Germline V CDR1 and CDR2: SGDLS, YYNGEE. V lost 5 bases and J lost 0, with 21 bases in between. The CDR3 totals 17 residues. The DNA for the CDR3 is TGTGCCAGCAGTTCTGCGAAGGCGGGACAGAGCTCCTACGAGCAGTACTTC. Protein sequence: CASSSAKAGQSSYEQYF.

This rearrangement joins TRBV4-2 to TRBJ2-6; the D gene is possibly TRBD1 (5 bases). The V gene's germline CDR1 is LGHNA and CDR2 YNFKEQ. Trimming took 0 bases from V and 0 from J, leaving 12 bases between them. This CDR3 has 18 residues. The CDR3 region is CASSQDWQGISGANVLTF. CDR3 DNA sequence: TGTGCCAGCAGCCAAGATTGGCAGGGTATCTCTGGGGCCAACGTCCTGACTTTC.

The rearrangement joins TRBV27 to TRBJ2-7; perhaps TRBD2 as D (6 bases). The CDR3 is made up of 14 amino acids. The V gene lost 7 bases and the J gene lost 0 bases, with 13 bases spanning the gap. Germline V gene lookup returns CDR1 MNHEY and CDR2 SMNVEV (reference sequence). DNA for the CDR3: TGTGCCAGCAAGGGACTCGAAAGCTCCTACGAGCAGTACTTC. Protein sequence: CASKGLESSYEQYF.

This clone was picked up a small number of times. The gene calls are TRBV19 and TRBJ2-1; 10 bases fit TRBD2. This CDR3 comprises 14 residues. Germline V CDR1 and CDR2: LNHDA, SQIVND (reference sequence). V trimming: 8 bases; J trimming: 4 bases; junction bases outside the gene matches: 5. The CDR3 loop is CASSSGGEYNEQFF. CDR3 nucleotide sequence: TGTGCCAGTTCTAGCGGGGGAGAGTACAATGAGCAGTTCTTC.

This clone came up once. This chain links TRBV27 with TRBJ1-1; D is unresolved. Germline-derived CDR1 and CDR2 are MNHEY and SMNVEV (reference sequence). The CDR3 extends over 14 amino acids. V was trimmed by 2 bases and J by 7 bases, leaving 14 bases between them. CDR3 loop: CASSLRGNLHEAFF. The CDR3 DNA sequence: TGTGCCAGCAGTTTACGGGGAAACCTCCATGAAGCTTTCTTT.

This clone was counted a single time. The CDR3 spells CASSLLVPGQFSGANVLTF. The CDR3 coding sequence is TGTGCCAGCAGCTTATTGGTGCCAGGACAGTTCTCTGGGGCCAACGTCCTGACTTTC. The V call is TRBV7-6, the J call TRBJ2-6, with D possibly TRBD1 on 6 matching bases. This CDR3 contains 19 residues. V was shortened by 2 bases and J by 0 bases, with 17 bases between the two germline ends. The germline V gene has CDR1 SGHVS and CDR2 FNYEAQ.

The chain joins TRBV4-1 to TRBJ2-1, with 14 bases matching TRBD2. CDR1 and CDR2 (germline): MGHRA, YSYEKL. Trimming at V came to 2 bases and at J to 6 bases, leaving 9 bases not matched to a gene. This CDR3 has 18 amino acids. The CDR3 loop reads CASSQFPDGTSGSNEQFF. CDR3 nucleotide sequence: TGCGCCAGCAGCCAATTTCCCGACGGGACTAGCGGGAGCAATGAGCAGTTCTTC.

The chain links TRBV10-1 to TRBJ2-2; the D gene is possibly TRBD1 (6 bases). This CDR3 comprises 14 residues. The V end was cut by 5 bases, the J end by 4 bases, with 11 bases between. Germline assignment: CDR1 WNHNN and CDR2 SYGVQD (reference sequence). Here the CDR3 DNA reads TGCGCCAGCAGTCCGGGACACTTCACCGGGGAGCTGTTTTTT. Protein sequence: CASSPGHFTGELFF.

This rearrangement joins TRBV5-1 to TRBJ2-7, with 12 bases matching TRBD1. Germline V gene sequence: CDR1 SGHRS, CDR2 YFSETQ. CDR3 length: 14 amino acids. V lost 5 bases and J lost 5; bases outside the gene matches: 5. The CDR3 protein is CASSHGTGGNEQYF. The DNA for the CDR3 is TGCGCCAGCAGTCACGGGACAGGGGGCAACGAGCAGTACTTC.

The chain has TRBV30 and TRBJ1-1; D perhaps matches TRBD1 (5 bases). Trimming left V 0 bases short and J 1 base short, with 6 bases between. The CDR3 has 13 amino acids. The germline V gene encodes CDR1 GTSNPN and CDR2 SVGIG (reference sequence). This CDR3 is CAWSVGQNTEAFF. The CDR3 nucleotides are TGTGCCTGGAGTGTTGGACAGAACACTGAAGCTTTCTTT.

The genes are TRBV19 and TRBJ2-7, with D perhaps TRBD1 (5 bases). Germline loops: CDR1 LNHDA, CDR2 SQIVND (reference sequence). V shed 9 bases and J shed 0 bases, with 21 bases lying between them. The CDR3 length is 16 residues. The CDR3 spells CASRPIIDSPSYEQYF. The DNA for the CDR3 is TGTGCCAGCCGACCCATTATTGACAGCCCCTCCTACGAGCAGTACTTC.

The chain couples TRBV20-1 to TRBJ2-5, with no clear D. Germline V gives CDR1 DFQATT, CDR2 SNEGSKA (reference sequence). V was clipped by 5 bases and J by 0 bases, with 1 base between them. The length of the CDR3 is 10 residues. CDR3 nucleotide sequence: TGCAGTGCTCACCAAGAGACCCAGTACTTC. Amino acid sequence: CSAHQETQYF.

This clone was picked up one time. The chain carries TRBV5-1 and TRBJ2-7; 10 positions match TRBD1. V dropped 4 bases and J dropped 6; count of bases not matched to a gene: 7. The germline gives CDR1 SGHRS, CDR2 YFSETQ. The CDR3 is made up of 14 amino acids. The DNA for the CDR3 is TGCGCCAGCAGCACGGGACAGGGGATATCCGAGCAGTACTTC. It specifies CASSTGQGISEQYF. The whole variable domain, remainder taken from reference TRBV5-1 and TRBJ2-7, is KAGVTQTPRYLIKTRGQQVTLSCSPISGHRSVSWYQQTPGQGLQFLFEYFSETQRNKGNFPGRFSGRQFSNSRSEMNVSTLELGDSALYLCASSTGQGISEQYFGPGTRLTVT.

The chain links TRBV9 to TRBJ1-6, with a weak D call TRBD1 (5 bases). V was cut by 4 bases and J by 5 bases, with 13 bases left in between. This CDR3 is 15 amino acids long. Germline V lookup: CDR1 SGDLS, CDR2 YYNGEE. CDR3 in DNA: TGTGCCAGCAGCCGACGGGAAGGGGATAATTCACCCCTCCACTTT. Its protein product is CASSRREGDNSPLHF.

This clone came up once. The CDR3, as DNA: TGTGCCAGTGGGACAGCCTTGGGCACAGATACGCAGTATTTT. Translation gives CASGTALGTDTQYF. The V and J genes are TRBV19 and TRBJ2-3, with 7 positions matching TRBD1. Losses at the gene ends were 8 bases for V and 1 base for J; bases not matched to a gene: 6. The length of the CDR3 is 14 residues. Per the germline V gene, CDR1 is LNHDA and CDR2 is SQIVND (reference sequence).

The V and J genes are TRBV4-1 and TRBJ1-1, with D maybe TRBD1 (5 bases). CDR3 length equals 17 residues. The germline CDR1 and CDR2 sequences are MGHRA and YSYEKL. V dropped 4 bases and J dropped 2 bases, with 20 bases sitting between them. The CDR3 DNA is TGCGCCAGCAGCCCAAGGACCCTTCATCAGGGTAACACTGAAGCTTTCTTT. This translates into CASSPRTLHQGNTEAFF.

This chain links TRBV4-2 with TRBJ2-6; TRBD2 might be the D (5 bases). Germline values: CDR1 LGHNA, CDR2 YNFKEQ. The CDR3 runs 17 residues. V lost 0 bases and J 2 bases, leaving 11 bases between the germline ends. CDR3 protein: CASSQEVGVAGANVLTF. In nucleotides, the CDR3 is TGTGCCAGCAGCCAAGAAGTCGGGGTCGCTGGGGCCAACGTCCTGACTTTC.

The chain joins TRBV9 to TRBJ2-3; 11 nucleotides match TRBD2. The CDR3 length is 15 residues. V lost 6 bases to trimming and J lost 2 bases; unmatched junction nucleotides: 5. Germline CDR1 reads SGDLS; CDR2 reads YYNGEE. The CDR3 DNA reads TGTGCCAGCACATCGGGACTAGCGGACACAGATACGCAGTATTTT. Its translation is CASTSGLADTDTQYF. The whole variable domain, remainder taken from reference TRBV9 and TRBJ2-3, is DSGVTQTPKHLITATGQRVTLRCSPRSGDLSVYWYQQSLDQGLQFLIQYYNGEERAKGNILERFSAQQFPDLHSELNLSSLELGDSALYFCASTSGLADTDTQYFGPGTRLTVL.

The V and J genes are TRBV14 and TRBJ2-7; D remains unclear. The CDR3 has 12 residues. Germline lookup yields CDR1 SGHDN and CDR2 FVKESK. V was clipped by 4 bases and J by 3 bases, with 7 bases between them. Here the CDR3 reads CASSRTVYEQYF. CDR3 DNA: TGTGCCAGCAGCCGGACGGTCTACGAGCAGTACTTC.

The chain combines TRBV14 with TRBJ2-5; D gene unclear. The germline V gene encodes CDR1 SGHDN and CDR2 FVKESK. The V end lost 3 bases, the J end lost 9 bases, and 11 bases lay between the germline ends. The CDR3 runs to 12 residues. The CDR3 loop is CASSHDPLAQYF. In DNA form, the CDR3 reads TGTGCCAGCAGCCATGACCCATTAGCCCAGTACTTC.

This clone is a singleton in its sample. The chain carries TRBV5-1 and TRBJ2-7, with 8 bases that match TRBD1. The trim removed 4 bases at V and 2 bases at J, leaving 5 bases unmatched. Germline V gene lookup returns CDR1 SGHRS and CDR2 YFSETQ. This CDR3 has 14 amino acids. The DNA of the CDR3 is TGCGCCAGCAGCCCGGGACAGGCCCCCTACGAGCAGTACTTC. Amino acids: CASSPGQAPYEQYF.

This sequence joins TRBV7-9 and TRBJ1-2; D possibly corresponds to TRBD1 (6 bases). V was trimmed by 6 bases and J by 1 base, leaving 6 bases between them. The CDR3 extends over 12 amino acids. Germline CDR1 and CDR2: SEHNR and FQNEAQ (reference sequence). The CDR3 region has the DNA TGTGCCAGCAGAGGGGGTAACTATGGCTACACCTTC. This codes for CASRGGNYGYTF. Drawing the rest from reference TRBV7-9 and TRBJ1-2, the complete variable domain is DTGVSQNPRHKITKRGQNVTFRCDPISEHNRLYWYRQTLGQGPEFLTYFQNEAQLEKSRLLSDRFSAERPKGSFSTLEIQRTEQGDSAMYLCASRGGNYGYTFGSGTRLTVV.

V is TRBV5-6 and J is TRBJ2-7, with D possibly matching TRBD1 (5 bases). The germline CDR1 and CDR2 sequences are SGHDT and YYEEEE. The CDR3 has 12 residues. Trimming shortened V by 3 bases and J by 1 base, and 5 bases separated the two germline ends. The CDR3 DNA reads TGTGCCAGCAGCTGGACATCCTACGAGCAGTACTTC. It encodes CASSWTSYEQYF.

The J gene is TRBJ2-5, the V gene TRBV4-1; 13 positions match TRBD2. The CDR3 is 15 residues long. Germline V CDR1 and CDR2: MGHRA, YSYEKL. With V trimmed by 6 bases and J by 3 bases, 4 bases remained unmatched. Here the CDR3 reads CASRGLAGREETQYF. CDR3 in DNA: TGCGCCAGCAGGGGACTAGCGGGAAGGGAAGAGACCCAGTACTTC.